Sequencing of this T cell receptor beta chain was carried out in a study of T cells after posttransplantation cyclophosphamide. Using immunoSEQ multiplex PCR, the repertoire was profiled, and TCRdb retains in-frame clones only, with some absent. The sample contains about 15,000 clones, 76% of which appear only once. About this clone itself: Its antigen is unknown.

The study, taken as a whole, reports: Donor CD8+ memory clones often dominated recipient blood repertoires at later times. TRB overlap between skin or GI tissue T cells and blood was limited.

There are 17 residues in the CDR3. Germline lookup yields CDR1 LGHNA and CDR2 YNFKEQ. The J segment lost 0 bases and the V segment lost 7 bases, leaving 8 bases of the junction unmatched. This sequence joins TRBV4-2 and TRBJ1-4, with 10 bases aligning to TRBD1. The TCR originated in a man aged 45-60 years. The material sequenced was memory CD4+ T cells sorted from PBMCs. The CDR3 region has the DNA TGTGCCAGCACCCCCCGGGACAGGGGTACAACTAATGAAAAACTGTTTTTT. This codes for CASTPRDRGTTNEKLFF.